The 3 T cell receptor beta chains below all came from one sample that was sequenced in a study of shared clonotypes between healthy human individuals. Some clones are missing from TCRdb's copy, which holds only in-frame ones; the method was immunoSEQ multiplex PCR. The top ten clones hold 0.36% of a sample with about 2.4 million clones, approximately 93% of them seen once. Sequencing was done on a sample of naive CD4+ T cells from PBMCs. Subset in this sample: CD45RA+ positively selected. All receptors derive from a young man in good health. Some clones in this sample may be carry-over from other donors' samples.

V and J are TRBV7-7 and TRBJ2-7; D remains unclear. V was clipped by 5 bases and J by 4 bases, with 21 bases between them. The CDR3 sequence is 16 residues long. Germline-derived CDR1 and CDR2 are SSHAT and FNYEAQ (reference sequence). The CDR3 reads CASSPGRLGSGYEQYF. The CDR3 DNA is TGTGCCAGCAGCCCAGGCAGGCTTGGATCCGGGTACGAGCAGTACTTC.

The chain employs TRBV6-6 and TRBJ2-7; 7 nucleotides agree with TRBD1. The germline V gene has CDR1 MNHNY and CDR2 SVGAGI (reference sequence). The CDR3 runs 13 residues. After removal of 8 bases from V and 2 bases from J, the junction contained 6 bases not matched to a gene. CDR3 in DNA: TGTGCCAGCGGAAACAGGGGCACCTACGAGCAGTACTTC. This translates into CASGNRGTYEQYF.

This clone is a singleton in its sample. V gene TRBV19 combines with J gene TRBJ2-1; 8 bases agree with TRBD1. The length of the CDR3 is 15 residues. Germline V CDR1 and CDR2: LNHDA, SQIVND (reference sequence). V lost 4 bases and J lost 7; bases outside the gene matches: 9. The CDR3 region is CASSKGTGGPNEQFF. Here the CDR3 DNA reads TGTGCCAGTAGTAAAGGTACAGGGGGACCGAATGAGCAGTTCTTC.